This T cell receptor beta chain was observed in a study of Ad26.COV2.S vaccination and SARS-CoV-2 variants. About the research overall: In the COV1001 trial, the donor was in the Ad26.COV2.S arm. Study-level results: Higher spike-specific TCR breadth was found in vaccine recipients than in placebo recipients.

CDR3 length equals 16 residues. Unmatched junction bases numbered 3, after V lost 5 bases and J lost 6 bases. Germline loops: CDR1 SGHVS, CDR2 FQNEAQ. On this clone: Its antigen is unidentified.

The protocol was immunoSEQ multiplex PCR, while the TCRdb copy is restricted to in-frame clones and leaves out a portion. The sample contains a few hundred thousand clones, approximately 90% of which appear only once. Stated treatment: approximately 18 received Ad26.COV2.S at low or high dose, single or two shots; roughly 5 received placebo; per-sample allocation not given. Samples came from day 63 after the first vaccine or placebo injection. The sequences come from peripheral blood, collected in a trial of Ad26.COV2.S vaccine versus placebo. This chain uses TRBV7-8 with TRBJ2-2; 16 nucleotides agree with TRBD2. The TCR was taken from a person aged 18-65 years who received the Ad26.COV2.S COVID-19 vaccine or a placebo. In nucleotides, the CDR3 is TGTGCCAGCAGCCCGGGACTAGCGGGGGGGGCCGGGGAGCTGTTTTTT. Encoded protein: CASSPGLAGGAGELFF.